This TCR beta chain was captured in a study of blood T cell repertoires in COVID-19. About the research overall: PBMCs, B-cell-depleted T cells, or T cells were the source of the cDNA or gDNA that made up the material.

TCRdb keeps only in-frame clones here, not all; method: immunoSEQ multiplex PCR. Of around 270,000 clones listed, 88% are singletons. CDR1 and CDR2 from the germline V gene are LNHDA and SQIVND (reference sequence). The germline V and J ends were trimmed by 8 bases and 0 bases, with 17 bases remaining between them. This CDR3 is 15 amino acids long. The chain couples TRBV19 to TRBJ2-7, with a weak D call TRBD2 (6 bases). Input material: peripheral blood. The TCR comes from a man aged 55 to 70 who had recovered from COVID-19. CDR3: CASGGNLGVSYEQYF. The CDR3, as DNA: TGTGCCAGTGGGGGGAATCTCGGTGTCTCCTACGAGCAGTACTTC.